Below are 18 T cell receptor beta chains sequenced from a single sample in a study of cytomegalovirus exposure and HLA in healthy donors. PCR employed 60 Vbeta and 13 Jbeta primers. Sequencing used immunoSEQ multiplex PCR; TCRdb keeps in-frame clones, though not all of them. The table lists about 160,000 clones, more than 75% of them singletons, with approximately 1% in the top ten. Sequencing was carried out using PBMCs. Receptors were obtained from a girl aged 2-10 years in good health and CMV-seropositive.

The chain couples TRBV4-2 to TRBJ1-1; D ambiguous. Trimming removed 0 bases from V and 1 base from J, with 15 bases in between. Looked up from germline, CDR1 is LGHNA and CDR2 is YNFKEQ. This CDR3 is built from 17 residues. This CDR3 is CASSQDEGRRSNTEAFF. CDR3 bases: TGTGCCAGCAGCCAAGATGAAGGGAGGAGATCGAACACTGAAGCTTTCTTT.

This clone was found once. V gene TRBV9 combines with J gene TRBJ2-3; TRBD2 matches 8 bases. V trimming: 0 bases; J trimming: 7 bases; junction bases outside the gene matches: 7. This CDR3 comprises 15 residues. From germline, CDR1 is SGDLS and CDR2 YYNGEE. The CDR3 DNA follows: TGTGCCAGCAGCGTAGGGGTTAGCGGGACCTATACGCAGTATTTT. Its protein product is CASSVGVSGTYTQYF.

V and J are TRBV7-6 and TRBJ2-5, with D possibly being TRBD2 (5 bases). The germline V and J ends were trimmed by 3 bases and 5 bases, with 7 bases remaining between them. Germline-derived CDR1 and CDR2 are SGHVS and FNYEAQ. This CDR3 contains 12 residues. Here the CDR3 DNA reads TGTGCCAGCAGCTTTTGGAGGGAGACCCAGTACTTC. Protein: CASSFWRETQYF.

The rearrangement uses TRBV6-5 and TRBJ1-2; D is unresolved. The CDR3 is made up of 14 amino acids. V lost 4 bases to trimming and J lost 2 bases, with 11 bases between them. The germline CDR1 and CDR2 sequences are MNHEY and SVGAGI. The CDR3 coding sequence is TGTGCCAGCAGTTGGAGCGGAGCCAACTATGGCTACACCTTC. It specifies CASSWSGANYGYTF.

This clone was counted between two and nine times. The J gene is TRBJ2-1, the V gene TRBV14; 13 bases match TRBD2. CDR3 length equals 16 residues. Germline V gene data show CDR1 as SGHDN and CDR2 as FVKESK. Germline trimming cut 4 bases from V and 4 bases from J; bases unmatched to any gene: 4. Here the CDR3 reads CASSRGLAGVYNEQFF. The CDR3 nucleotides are TGTGCCAGCAGCCGCGGACTAGCGGGGGTATACAATGAGCAGTTCTTC.

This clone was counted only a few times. Here the CDR3 reads CASSSARNTIYF. In DNA, the CDR3 is TGTGCCAGCAGCTCCGCGAGGAACACCATATATTTT. The chain uses TRBV6-6 and TRBJ1-3; no reliable D call. This CDR3 region has 12 residues. V was shortened by 6 bases and J by 7 bases, with 10 bases between the two germline ends. Germline V lookup: CDR1 MNHNY, CDR2 SVGAGI (reference sequence).

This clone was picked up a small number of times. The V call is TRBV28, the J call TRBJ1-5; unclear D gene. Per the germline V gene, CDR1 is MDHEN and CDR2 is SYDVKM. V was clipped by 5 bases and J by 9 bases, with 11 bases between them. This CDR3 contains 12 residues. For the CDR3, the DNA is TGTGCCAGCAGTCCGTTGGCAGGGCCCCAGCATTTT. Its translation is CASSPLAGPQHF.

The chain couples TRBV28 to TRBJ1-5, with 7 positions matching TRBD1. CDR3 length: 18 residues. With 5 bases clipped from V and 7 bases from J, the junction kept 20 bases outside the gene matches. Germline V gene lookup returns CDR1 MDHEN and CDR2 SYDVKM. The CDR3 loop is CASSPRRGARKEAQPQHF. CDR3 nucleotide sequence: TGTGCCAGCAGTCCCCGCAGGGGGGCCCGGAAGGAGGCCCAGCCCCAGCATTTT.

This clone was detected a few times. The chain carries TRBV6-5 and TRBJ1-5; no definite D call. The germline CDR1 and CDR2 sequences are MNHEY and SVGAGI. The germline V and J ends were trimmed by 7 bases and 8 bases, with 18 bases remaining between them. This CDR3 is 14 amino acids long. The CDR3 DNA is TGTGCCAGCAAGCCGACCCTGTCGAGGAAGCCCCAGCATTTT. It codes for CASKPTLSRKPQHF.

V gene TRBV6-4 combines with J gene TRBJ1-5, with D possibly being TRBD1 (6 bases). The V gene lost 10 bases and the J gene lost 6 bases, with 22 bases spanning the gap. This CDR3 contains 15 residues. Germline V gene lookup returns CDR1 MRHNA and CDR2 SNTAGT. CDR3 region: CATLNHRDRGQPQHF. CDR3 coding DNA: TGTGCCACGTTAAATCACAGGGATCGAGGTCAGCCCCAGCATTTT.

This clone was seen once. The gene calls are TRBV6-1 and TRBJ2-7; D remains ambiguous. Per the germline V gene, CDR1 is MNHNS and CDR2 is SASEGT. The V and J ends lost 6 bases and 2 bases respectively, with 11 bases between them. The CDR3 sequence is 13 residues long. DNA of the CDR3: TGTGCCAGCAGCTACGGAGCAGCCTACGAGCAGTACTTC. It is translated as CASSYGAAYEQYF.

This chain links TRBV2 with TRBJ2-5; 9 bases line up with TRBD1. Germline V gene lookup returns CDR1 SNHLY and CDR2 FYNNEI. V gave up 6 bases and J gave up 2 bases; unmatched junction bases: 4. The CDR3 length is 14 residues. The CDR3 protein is CASRPDRGQETQYF. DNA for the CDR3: TGTGCCAGCAGACCTGACAGGGGGCAAGAGACCCAGTACTTC.

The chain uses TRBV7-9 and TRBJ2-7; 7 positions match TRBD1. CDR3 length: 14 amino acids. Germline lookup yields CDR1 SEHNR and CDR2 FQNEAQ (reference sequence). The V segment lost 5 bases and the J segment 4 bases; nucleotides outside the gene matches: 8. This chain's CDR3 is CASSPPGTAYEQYF. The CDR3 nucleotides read TGTGCCAGCAGCCCCCCCGGGACAGCGTACGAGCAGTACTTC.

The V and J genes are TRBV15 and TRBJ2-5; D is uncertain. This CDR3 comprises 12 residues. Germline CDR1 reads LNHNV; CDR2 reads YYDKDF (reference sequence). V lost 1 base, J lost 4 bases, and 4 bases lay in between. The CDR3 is CATSRVGETQYF. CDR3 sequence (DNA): TGTGCCACCAGCAGAGTCGGAGAGACCCAGTACTTC.

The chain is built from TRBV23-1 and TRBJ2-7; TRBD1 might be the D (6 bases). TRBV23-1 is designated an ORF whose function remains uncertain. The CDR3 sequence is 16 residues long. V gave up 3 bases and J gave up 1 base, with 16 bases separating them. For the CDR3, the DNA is TGCGCCAGCAGTCAGGAATGGGGGCCCGATTCCTACGAGCAGTACTTC. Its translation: CASSQEWGPDSYEQYF.

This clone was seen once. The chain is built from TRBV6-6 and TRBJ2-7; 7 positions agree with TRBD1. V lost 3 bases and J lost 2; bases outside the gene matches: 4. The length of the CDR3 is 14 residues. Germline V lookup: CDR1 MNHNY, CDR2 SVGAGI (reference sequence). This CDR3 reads CASSYSTGAYEQYF. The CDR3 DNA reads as TGTGCCAGCAGTTATTCCACAGGGGCCTACGAGCAGTACTTC.

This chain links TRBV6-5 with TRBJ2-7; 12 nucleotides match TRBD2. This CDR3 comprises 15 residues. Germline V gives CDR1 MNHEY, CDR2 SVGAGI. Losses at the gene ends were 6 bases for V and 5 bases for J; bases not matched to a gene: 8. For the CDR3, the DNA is TGTGCCAGCAGGACGGGACTAGCGGGTTCCAACGAGCAGTACTTC. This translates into CASRTGLAGSNEQYF.

The CDR3 loop is CASSGTASNSYEQYF. The CDR3 coding sequence is TGTGCCAGCAGTGGGACAGCCTCGAACTCCTACGAGCAGTACTTC. The rearrangement links TRBV28 to TRBJ2-7; 7 nucleotides agree with TRBD1. Unmatched junction bases numbered 7, after V lost 5 bases and J lost 0 bases. CDR3 size: 15 residues. Germline-derived CDR1 and CDR2 are MDHEN and SYDVKM.